The clone carrying this TCR beta chain was seen at least ten times. What it recognizes is unknown. The data originate from a study of CD8 T cells in ankylosing spondylitis. Notes on the study in general: Clones linked to disease, bearing a CD8+ phenotype, were relatively rare in peripheral blood. A motif of under 10 highly homologous TCR beta variants was seen as apparently characteristic of ankylosing spondylitis blood.

Libraries of TCR beta came from quantitative 5'-RACE with molecular barcodes. Each CDR3 protein gets one entry after TCRdb re-called the 5' RACE reads with MiXCR. The sample records approximately 540,000 distinct CDR3 sequences, roughly 12% being singletons. The TCR comes from a male donor with ankylosing spondylitis. Specimen: blood, either unsorted or a sorted T cell fraction (not recorded which).

The CDR3 here is CASSPWTGDTYEQYF. DNA of the CDR3: TGTGCCAGCAGCCCCTGGACAGGGGACACCTACGAGCAGTACTTC. This chain links TRBV4-2 with TRBJ2-7, with TRBD1 matching over 9 bases. V was clipped by 4 bases and J by 2 bases; unmatched bases: 6. From germline, CDR1 is LGHNA and CDR2 YNFKEQ. This CDR3 comprises 15 residues.